These 2 T cell receptor beta chains came from one sample sequenced in a study of regulatory T cells in long-lasting Graves disease. As for time point: newly diagnosed GD, antithyroid drugs for less than 3 months. Extracted PBMC RNA gave rise to the TCR library. iRepertoire HTBI primers and Arm-PCR of CDR3 regions built TCR beta libraries. A single record per CDR3 protein comes from TCRdb applying MiXCR to the multiplex PCR reads. The table shows around 250,000 distinct CDR3 sequences, with around 18% occurring only once. The sample was also reused in another study, on T cells in Graves' hyperthyroidism and ophthalmopathy.

Sequencing used peripheral blood mononuclear cells (PBMCs), obtained at new diagnosis, from a patient treated with antithyroid drugs. These receptors all stem from a woman younger than 45 with Graves disease.

The sample holds many counts of this clonotype. This chain connects TRBV11-2 to TRBJ1-5; a possible D gene is TRBD1 (5 bases). CDR3 length: 14 amino acids. Trimming left V 3 bases short and J 6 bases short, with 12 bases between. CDR1 and CDR2 from the germline V gene are SGHAT and FQNNGV. Here the CDR3 reads CASSFQGLGQPQHF. The CDR3 region has the DNA TGTGCCAGCAGCTTTCAGGGATTAGGTCAGCCCCAGCATTTT.

This clonotype has a handful of counts. The genes are TRBV19 and TRBJ2-7; TRBD1 matches at 11 bases. Germline V gene data show CDR1 as LNHDA and CDR2 as SQIVND (reference sequence). This CDR3 region has 15 residues. The V segment lost 4 bases and the J segment 7 bases; nucleotides outside the gene matches: 9. For the CDR3, the DNA is TGTGCCAGTAGTAGGTCCGGGACAGGGGGTGAGGAGCAGTACTTC. Translating gives CASSRSGTGGEEQYF.